This TCR beta chain was profiled in a study of patients and donors after allogeneic stem cell transplantation (dated by TCRdb to the early 2020s). Libraries were prepared through RT-PCR. TCRdb names NextSeq 550 as the instrument used. TCRdb reprocessed the public reads (quality trimming at Q25 with fastp, clone calling with MiXCR) and kept in-frame beta chains. Each CDR3 protein appears once, grouped with its most common genes and DNA. The sample has about 2,600 distinct CDR3 sequences on record, 3% to 5% of them singletons. Roughly 36% of the sample is held by the ten biggest clonotypes. The germline V gene yields KGHSH for CDR1 and LQKENI for CDR2. The CDR3 has 15 amino acids, counting the end cysteine and phenylalanine. Only CDR3 DNA is held: 45 bases, read in frame from base 1. V is cut by 2 bases and J by 4 bases, and the space between the germline ends is 15 bases. By share, this clonotype ranks as medium-sized (0.01 to 0.1%). Its antigen is currently not known. Base-call qualities are not available, and no considerably larger clone is one nucleotide away.

This sequence was found in a human donor who was either an allogeneic HSCT recipient or a stem cell or donor lymphocyte infusion donor (not recorded which). It is not recorded whose cells these are; they may come from a transplant donor. The sequence joins TRBV18 to TRBJ2-7; the D gene is perhaps TRBD2, from 5 matching bases. The sample taken for sequencing was blood, either unsorted or a sorted T cell fraction (not recorded which). The DNA sequence follows: TGTGCCAGCTCACCAGGTCGAGGGATCGGGTACGAGCAGTACTTC. Its product reads: CASSPGRGIGYEQYF.